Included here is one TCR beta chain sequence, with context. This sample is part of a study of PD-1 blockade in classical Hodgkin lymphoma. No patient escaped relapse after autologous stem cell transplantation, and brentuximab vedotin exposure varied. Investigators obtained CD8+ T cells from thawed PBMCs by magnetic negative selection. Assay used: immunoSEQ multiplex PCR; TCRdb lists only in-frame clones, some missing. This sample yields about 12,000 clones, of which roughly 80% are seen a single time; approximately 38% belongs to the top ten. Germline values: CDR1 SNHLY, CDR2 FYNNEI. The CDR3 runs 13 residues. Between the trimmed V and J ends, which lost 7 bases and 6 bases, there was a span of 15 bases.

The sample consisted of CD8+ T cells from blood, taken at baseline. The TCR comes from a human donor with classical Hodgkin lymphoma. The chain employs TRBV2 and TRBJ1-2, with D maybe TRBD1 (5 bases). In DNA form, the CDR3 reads TGTGCCAGCATCCCAGGGCCAGCCGATGGCTACACCTTC. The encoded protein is CASIPGPADGYTF.